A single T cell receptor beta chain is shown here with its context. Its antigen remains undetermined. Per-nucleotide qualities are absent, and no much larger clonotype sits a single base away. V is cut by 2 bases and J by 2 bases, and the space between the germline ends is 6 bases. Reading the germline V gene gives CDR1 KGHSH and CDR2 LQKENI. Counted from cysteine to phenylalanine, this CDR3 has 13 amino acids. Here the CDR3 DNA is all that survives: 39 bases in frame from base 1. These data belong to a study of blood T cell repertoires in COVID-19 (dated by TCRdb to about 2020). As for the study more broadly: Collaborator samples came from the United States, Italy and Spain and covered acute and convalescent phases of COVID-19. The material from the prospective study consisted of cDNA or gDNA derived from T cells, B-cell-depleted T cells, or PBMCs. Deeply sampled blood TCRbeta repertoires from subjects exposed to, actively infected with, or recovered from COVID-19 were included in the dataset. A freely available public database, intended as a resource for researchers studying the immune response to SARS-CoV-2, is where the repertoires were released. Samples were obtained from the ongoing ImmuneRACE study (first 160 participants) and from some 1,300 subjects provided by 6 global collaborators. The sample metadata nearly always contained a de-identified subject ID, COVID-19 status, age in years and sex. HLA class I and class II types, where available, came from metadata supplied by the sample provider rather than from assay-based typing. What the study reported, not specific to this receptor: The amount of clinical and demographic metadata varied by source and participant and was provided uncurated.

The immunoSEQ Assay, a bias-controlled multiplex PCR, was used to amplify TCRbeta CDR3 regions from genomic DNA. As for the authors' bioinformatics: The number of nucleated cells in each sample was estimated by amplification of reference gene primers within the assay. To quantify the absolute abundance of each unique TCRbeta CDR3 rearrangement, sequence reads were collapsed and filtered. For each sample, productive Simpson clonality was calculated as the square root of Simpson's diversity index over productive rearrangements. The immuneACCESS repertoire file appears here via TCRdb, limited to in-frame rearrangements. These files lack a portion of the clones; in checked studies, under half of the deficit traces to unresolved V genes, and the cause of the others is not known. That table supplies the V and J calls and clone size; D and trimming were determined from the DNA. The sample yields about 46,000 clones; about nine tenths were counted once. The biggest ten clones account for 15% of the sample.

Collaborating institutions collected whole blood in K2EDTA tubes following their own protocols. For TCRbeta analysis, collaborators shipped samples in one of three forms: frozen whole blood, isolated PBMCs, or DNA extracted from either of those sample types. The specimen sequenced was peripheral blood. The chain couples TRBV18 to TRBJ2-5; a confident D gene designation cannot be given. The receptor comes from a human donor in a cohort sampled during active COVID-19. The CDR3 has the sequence CASSPGIQETQYF. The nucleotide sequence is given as TGTGCCAGCTCACCAGGCATTCAAGAGACCCAGTACTTC.